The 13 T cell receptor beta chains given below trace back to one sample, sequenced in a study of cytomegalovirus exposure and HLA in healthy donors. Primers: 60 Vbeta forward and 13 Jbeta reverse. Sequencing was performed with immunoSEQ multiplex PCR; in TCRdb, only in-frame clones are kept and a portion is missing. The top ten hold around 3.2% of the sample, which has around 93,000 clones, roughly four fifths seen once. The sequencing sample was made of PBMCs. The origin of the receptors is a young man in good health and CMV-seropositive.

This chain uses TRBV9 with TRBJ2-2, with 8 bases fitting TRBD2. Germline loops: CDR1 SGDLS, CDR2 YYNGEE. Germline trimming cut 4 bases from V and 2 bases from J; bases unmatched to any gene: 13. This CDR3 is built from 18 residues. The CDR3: CASSSPAREGRNTGELFF. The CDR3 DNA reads TGTGCCAGCAGCTCCCCCGCCCGGGAGGGAAGAAACACCGGGGAGCTGTTTTTT.

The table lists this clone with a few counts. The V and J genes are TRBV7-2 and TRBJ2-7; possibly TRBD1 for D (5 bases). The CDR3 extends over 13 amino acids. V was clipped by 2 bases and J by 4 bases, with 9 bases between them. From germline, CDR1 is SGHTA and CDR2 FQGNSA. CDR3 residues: CASSLSRQYEQYF. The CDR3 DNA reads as TGTGCCAGCAGCTTATCTAGACAGTACGAGCAGTACTTC.

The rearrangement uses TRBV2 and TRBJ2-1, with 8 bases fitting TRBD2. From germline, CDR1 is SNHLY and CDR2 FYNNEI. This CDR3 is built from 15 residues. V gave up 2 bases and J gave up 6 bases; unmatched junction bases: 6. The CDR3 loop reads CASSEQRELVNEQFF. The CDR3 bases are TGTGCCAGCAGTGAACAGCGGGAGCTGGTCAATGAGCAGTTCTTC.

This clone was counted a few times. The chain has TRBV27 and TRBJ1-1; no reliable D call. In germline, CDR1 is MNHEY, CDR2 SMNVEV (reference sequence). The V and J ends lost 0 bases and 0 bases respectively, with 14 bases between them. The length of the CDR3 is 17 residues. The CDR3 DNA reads TGTGCCAGCAGTTTATCCCCCCCGAGGCTGATGAACACTGAAGCTTTCTTT. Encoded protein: CASSLSPPRLMNTEAFF.

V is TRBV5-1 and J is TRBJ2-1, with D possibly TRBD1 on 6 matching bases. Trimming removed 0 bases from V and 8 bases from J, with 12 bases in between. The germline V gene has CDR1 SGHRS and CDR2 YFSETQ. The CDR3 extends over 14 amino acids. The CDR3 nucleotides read TGCGCCAGCAGCTTGGACAGGGTTATCGATGAGCAGTTCTTC. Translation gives CASSLDRVIDEQFF.

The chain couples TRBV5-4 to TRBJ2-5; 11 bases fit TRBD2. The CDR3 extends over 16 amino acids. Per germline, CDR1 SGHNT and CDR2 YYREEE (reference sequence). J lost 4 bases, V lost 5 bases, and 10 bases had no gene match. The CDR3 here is CASSLRLAGGRETQYF. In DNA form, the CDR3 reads TGTGCCAGCAGTCTTCGTCTAGCGGGAGGTCGAGAGACCCAGTACTTC.

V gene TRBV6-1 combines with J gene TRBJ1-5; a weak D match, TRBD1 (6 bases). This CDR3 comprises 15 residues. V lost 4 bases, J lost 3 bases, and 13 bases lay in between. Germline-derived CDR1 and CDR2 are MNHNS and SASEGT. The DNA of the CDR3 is TGTGCCAGCAGTGCGGGACATAGCATCAATCAGCCCCAGCATTTT. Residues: CASSAGHSINQPQHF.

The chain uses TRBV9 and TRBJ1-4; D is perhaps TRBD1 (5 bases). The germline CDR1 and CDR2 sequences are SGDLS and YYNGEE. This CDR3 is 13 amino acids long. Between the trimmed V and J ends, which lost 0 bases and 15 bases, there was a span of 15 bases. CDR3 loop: CASSVASGVGLFF. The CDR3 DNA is TGTGCCAGCAGCGTAGCGTCGGGGGTAGGATTGTTTTTT.

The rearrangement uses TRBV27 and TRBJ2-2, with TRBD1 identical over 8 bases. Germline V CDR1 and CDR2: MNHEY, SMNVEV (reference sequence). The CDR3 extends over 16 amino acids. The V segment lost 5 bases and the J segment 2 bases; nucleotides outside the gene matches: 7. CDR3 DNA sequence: TGTGCCAGCAGTACCGGACAGGGCCAAAACACCGGGGAGCTGTTTTTT. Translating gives CASSTGQGQNTGELFF.

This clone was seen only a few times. CDR3 loop: CAWNQGATQPQHF. In DNA form, the CDR3 reads TGTGCCTGGAACCAGGGGGCAACTCAGCCCCAGCATTTT. This chain connects TRBV30 to TRBJ1-5, with 8 bases identical to TRBD1. Trimming removed 4 bases from V and 6 bases from J; junction bases left unmatched: 5. CDR1 GTSNPN and CDR2 SVGIG come from the germline V gene (reference sequence). The CDR3 loop spans 13 amino acids. Complete variable domain (other parts from reference TRBV30 and TRBJ1-5): SQTIHQWPATLVQPVGSPLSLECTVEGTSNPNLYWYRQAAGRGLQLLFYSVGIGQISSEVPQNLSASRPQDRQFILSSKKLLLSDSGFYLCAWNQGATQPQHFGDGTRLSIL.

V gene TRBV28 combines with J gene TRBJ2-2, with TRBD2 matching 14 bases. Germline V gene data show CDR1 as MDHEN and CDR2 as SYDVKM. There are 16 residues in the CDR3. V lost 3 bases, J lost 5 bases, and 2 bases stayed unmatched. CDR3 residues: CASSFRLAGGTGELFF. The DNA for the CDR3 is TGTGCCAGCAGTTTCCGACTAGCGGGAGGGACCGGGGAGCTGTTTTTT. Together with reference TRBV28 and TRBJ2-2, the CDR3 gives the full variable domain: DVKVTQSSRYLVKRTGEKVFLECVQDMDHENMFWYRQDPGLGLRLIYFSYDVKMKEKGDIPEGYSVSREKKERFSLILESASTNQTSMYLCASSFRLAGGTGELFFGEGSRLTVL.

The CDR3 protein is CASSLSRRNQPQHF. The CDR3 DNA is TGTGCCAGCAGTTTAAGCAGGCGCAATCAGCCCCAGCATTTT. The gene calls are TRBV28 and TRBJ1-5; D is uncertain. With 2 bases removed from V and 2 bases from J, the gap between germline ends came to 7 bases. Germline V CDR1 and CDR2: MDHEN, SYDVKM. This CDR3 contains 14 residues.

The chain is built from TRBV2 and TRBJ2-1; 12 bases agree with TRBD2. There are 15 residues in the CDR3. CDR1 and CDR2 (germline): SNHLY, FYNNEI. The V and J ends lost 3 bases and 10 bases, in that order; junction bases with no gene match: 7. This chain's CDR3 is CASSDGLAGSWEQFF. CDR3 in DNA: TGTGCCAGCAGTGATGGACTAGCGGGATCATGGGAGCAGTTCTTC.